These 5 T cell receptor beta chains share one sample of origin, sequenced in a study of T cells in Graves' hyperthyroidism and ophthalmopathy. Amplification targeted TCR beta CDR3 regions from RNA transcripts. TCR CDR3 regions were first amplified by RT-PCR with HTBI primers. From the multiplex PCR reads, TCRdb called clonotypes with MiXCR, one entry per CDR3 protein. The repertoire consists of about 420,000 distinct CDR3 sequences, with roughly 15% occurring once and the leading ten covering around 5.3%. Sequencing was done on a sample of blood. The receptors shown here come from a woman younger than 35 with Graves' hyperthyroidism.

This clonotype has just a few counts. V and J are TRBV5-4 and TRBJ2-7; TRBD2 is a possible D gene (6 bases). CDR1 and CDR2 from the germline V gene are SGHNT and YYREEE (reference sequence). The ends were cut back, 4 bases at V and 3 bases at J, with 17 bases in the middle. This CDR3 comprises 15 residues. For the CDR3, the DNA is TGTGCCAGCAGCCCAGGCCCGGGAGTAATCTACGAGCAGTACTTC. It encodes CASSPGPGVIYEQYF.

The rearrangement joins TRBV14 to TRBJ1-1; the D is unclear. Germline assignment: CDR1 SGHDN and CDR2 FVKESK. Trimming cost V 0 bases and J 1 base, with 9 bases left between them. This CDR3 comprises 15 residues. In nucleotides, the CDR3 is TGTGCCAGCAGCCAAGATATCCTGGAGAACACTGAAGCTTTCTTT. Translating gives CASSQDILENTEAFF.

The sample holds many counts of this clonotype. This chain joins TRBV15 and TRBJ2-5, with no clear D. The CDR3 has 15 amino acids. Trimming stripped 1 base from V and 1 base from J, with 10 bases between. Germline lookup yields CDR1 LNHNV and CDR2 YYDKDF (reference sequence). CDR3 region: CATSRGPGFQETQYF. The CDR3 coding sequence is TGTGCCACCAGCAGAGGGCCCGGGTTCCAAGAGACCCAGTACTTC.

This clonotype was observed many times. The chain carries TRBV7-9 and TRBJ1-1; D remains unclear. CDR1 and CDR2 from the germline V gene are SEHNR and FQNEAQ (reference sequence). The V and J ends lost 1 base and 6 bases respectively, with 12 bases between them. The CDR3 has 14 amino acids. The chain's CDR3 is CASSLGWVGPEAFF. DNA for the CDR3: TGTGCCAGCAGCTTAGGCTGGGTGGGCCCTGAAGCTTTCTTT.

This clonotype showed up many times. The rearrangement uses TRBV11-2 and TRBJ2-7; weak D call: TRBD1 (6 bases). Trimming shortened V by 5 bases and J by 2 bases, and 16 bases separated the two germline ends. There are 15 residues in the CDR3. Germline CDR1 reads SGHAT; CDR2 reads FQNNGV. CDR3 protein: CASSLGAGAPYEQYF. CDR3 in DNA: TGTGCCAGCAGCCTCGGGGCAGGGGCCCCCTACGAGCAGTACTTC.